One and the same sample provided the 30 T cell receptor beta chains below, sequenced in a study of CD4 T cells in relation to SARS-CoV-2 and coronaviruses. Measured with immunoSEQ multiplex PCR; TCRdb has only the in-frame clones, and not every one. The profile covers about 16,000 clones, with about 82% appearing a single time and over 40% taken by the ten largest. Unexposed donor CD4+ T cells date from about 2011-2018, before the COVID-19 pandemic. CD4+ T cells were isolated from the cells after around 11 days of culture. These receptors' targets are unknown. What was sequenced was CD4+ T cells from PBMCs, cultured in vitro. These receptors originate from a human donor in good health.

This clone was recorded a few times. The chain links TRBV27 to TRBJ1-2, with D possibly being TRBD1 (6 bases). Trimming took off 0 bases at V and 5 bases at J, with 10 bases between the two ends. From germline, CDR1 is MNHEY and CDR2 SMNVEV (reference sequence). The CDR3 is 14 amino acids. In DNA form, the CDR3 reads TGTGCCAGCAGTTTATCAAGGGACACATATGGCTACACCTTC. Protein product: CASSLSRDTYGYTF.

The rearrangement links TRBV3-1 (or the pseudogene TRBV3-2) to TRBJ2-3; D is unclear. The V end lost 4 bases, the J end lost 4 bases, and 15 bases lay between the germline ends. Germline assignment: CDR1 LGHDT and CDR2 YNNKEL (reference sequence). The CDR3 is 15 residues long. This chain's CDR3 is CASSLSRSPADTQYF. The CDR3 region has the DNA TGTGCCAGCAGCCTATCGAGGAGCCCCGCAGATACGCAGTATTTT.

The CDR3 region has the DNA TGTGCCAGCACCCCACTGGGGAGGTGGGGCTACACCTTC. Protein: CASTPLGRWGYTF. The rearrangement links TRBV6-5 to TRBJ1-2, with D unresolved. The V and J ends lost 7 bases and 8 bases respectively, with 17 bases between them. The CDR3 has 13 amino acids. Per germline, CDR1 MNHEY and CDR2 SVGAGI.

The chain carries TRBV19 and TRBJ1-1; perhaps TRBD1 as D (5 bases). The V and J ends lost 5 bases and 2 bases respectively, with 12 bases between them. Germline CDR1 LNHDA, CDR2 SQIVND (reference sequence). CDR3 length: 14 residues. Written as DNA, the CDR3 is TGTGCCAGTAGTCGGACAAGAACTAACACTGAAGCTTTCTTT. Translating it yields CASSRTRTNTEAFF. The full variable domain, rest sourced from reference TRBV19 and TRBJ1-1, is DGGITQSPKYLFRKEGQNVTLSCEQNLNHDAMYWYRQDPGQGLRLIYYSQIVNDFQKGDIAEGYSVSREKKESFPLTVTSAQKNPTAFYLCASSRTRTNTEAFFGQGTRLTVV.

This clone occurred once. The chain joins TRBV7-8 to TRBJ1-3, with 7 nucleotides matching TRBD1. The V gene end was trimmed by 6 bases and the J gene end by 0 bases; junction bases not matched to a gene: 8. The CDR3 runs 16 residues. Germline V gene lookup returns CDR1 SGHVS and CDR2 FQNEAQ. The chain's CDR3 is CASSPKGASSGNTIYF. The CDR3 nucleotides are TGTGCCAGCAGTCCCAAGGGGGCCTCCTCTGGAAACACCATATATTTT.

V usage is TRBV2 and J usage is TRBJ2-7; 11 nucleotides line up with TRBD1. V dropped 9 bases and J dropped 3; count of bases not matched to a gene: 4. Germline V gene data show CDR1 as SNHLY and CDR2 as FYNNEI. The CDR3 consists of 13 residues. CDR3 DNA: TGTGCCAGGGGGACAGGGGGGCTCTACGAGCAGTACTTC. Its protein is CARGTGGLYEQYF.

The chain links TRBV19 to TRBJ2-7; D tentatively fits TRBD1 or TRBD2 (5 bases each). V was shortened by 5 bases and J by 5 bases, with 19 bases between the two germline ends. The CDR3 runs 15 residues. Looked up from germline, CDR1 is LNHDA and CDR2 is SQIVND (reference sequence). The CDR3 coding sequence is TGTGCCAGTAGTCCCTCCCACGGGGCCTTCAACGAGCAGTACTTC. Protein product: CASSPSHGAFNEQYF.

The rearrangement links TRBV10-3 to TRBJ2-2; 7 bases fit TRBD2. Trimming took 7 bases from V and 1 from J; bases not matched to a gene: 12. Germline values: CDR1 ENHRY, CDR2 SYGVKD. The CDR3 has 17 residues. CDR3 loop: CAIKAGVAAMNTGELFF. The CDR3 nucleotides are TGTGCCATCAAGGCGGGAGTAGCGGCCATGAACACCGGGGAGCTGTTTTTT.

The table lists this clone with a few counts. CDR3 DNA: TGTGCCAGCCGGGAGGAGGGCTCCTATAATTCACCCCTCCACTTT. It is translated as CASREEGSYNSPLHF. The J gene is TRBJ1-6, the V gene TRBV2; D is undetermined. In germline, CDR1 is SNHLY, CDR2 FYNNEI. The CDR3 runs 15 residues. The ends were cut back, 8 bases at V and 0 bases at J, with 11 bases in the middle.

CDR3 in amino acids: CSAAAGGEQYF. CDR3 coding DNA: TGCAGTGCCGCAGCGGGGGGCGAGCAGTACTTC. This chain uses TRBV20-1 with TRBJ2-7; 9 nucleotides agree with TRBD2. CDR3 length equals 11 residues. Looked up from germline, CDR1 is DFQATT and CDR2 is SNEGSKA (reference sequence). The V and J ends lost 6 bases and 6 bases, in that order; junction bases with no gene match: 3.

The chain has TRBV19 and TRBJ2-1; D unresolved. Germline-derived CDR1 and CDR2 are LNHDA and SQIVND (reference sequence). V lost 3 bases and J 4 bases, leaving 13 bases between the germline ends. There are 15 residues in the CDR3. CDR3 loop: CASSIGSYLYNEQFF. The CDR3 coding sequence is TGTGCCAGTAGTATTGGCTCCTACCTATACAATGAGCAGTTCTTC.

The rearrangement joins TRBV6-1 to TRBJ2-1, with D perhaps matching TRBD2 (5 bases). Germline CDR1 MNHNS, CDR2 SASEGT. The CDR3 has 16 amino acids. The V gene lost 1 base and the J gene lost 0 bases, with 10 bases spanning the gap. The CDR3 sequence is CASSEGWGVSYNEQFF. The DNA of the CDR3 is TGTGCCAGCAGTGAAGGTTGGGGAGTCTCCTACAATGAGCAGTTCTTC.

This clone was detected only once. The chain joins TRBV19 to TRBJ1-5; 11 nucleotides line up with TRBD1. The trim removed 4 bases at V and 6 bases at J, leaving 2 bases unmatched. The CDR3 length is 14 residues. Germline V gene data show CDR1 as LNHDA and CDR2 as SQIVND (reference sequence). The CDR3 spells CASSTDRGLQPQHF. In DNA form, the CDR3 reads TGTGCCAGTAGTACGGACAGGGGGCTTCAGCCCCAGCATTTT.

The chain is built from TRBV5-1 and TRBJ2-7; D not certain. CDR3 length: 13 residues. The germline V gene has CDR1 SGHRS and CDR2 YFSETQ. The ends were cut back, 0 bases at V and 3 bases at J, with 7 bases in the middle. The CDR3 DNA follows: TGCGCCAGCAGCTTGGGCTCGGGCTACGAGCAGTACTTC. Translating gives CASSLGSGYEQYF.

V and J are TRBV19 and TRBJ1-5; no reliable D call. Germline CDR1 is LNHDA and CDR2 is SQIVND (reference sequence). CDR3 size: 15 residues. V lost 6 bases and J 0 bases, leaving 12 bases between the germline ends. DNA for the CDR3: TGTGCCAGTAGGATGGCCATCTATAGCAATCAGCCCCAGCATTTT. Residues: CASRMAIYSNQPQHF.

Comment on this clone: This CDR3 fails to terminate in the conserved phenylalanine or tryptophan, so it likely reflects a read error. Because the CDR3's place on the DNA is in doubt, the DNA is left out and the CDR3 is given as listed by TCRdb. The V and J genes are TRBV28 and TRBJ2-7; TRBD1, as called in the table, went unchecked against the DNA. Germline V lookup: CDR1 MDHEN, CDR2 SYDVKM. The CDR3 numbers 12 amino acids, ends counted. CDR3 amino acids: CASSTPAGQGTY.

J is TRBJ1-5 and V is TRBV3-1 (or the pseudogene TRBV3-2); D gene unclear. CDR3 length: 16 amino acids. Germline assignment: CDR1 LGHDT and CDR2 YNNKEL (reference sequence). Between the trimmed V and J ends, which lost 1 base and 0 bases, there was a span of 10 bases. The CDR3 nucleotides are TGTGCCAGCAGCCAAGGATCCGGAAATAGCAATCAGCCCCAGCATTTT. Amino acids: CASSQGSGNSNQPQHF.

The CDR3 loop is CASSQRGGSADTQYF. DNA of the CDR3: TGTGCCAGCAGTCAAAGGGGTGGATCTGCGGATACGCAGTATTTT. This chain connects TRBV6-5 to TRBJ2-3; D is perhaps TRBD1 (5 bases). Trimming removed 5 bases from V and 6 bases from J, with 18 bases in between. The germline gives CDR1 MNHEY, CDR2 SVGAGI. The CDR3 is 15 amino acids.

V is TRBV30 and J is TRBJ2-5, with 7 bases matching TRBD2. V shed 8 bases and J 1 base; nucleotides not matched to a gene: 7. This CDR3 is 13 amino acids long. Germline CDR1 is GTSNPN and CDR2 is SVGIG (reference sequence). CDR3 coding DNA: TGTGCCCTGGATAGGACTAGCCAAGAGACCCAGTACTTC. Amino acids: CALDRTSQETQYF.

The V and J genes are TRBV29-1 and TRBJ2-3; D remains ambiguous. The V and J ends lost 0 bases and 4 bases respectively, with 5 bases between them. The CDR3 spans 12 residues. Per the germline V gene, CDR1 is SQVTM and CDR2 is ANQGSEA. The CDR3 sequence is CSVEEVPDTQYF. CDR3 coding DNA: TGCAGCGTTGAAGAAGTCCCAGATACGCAGTATTTT.

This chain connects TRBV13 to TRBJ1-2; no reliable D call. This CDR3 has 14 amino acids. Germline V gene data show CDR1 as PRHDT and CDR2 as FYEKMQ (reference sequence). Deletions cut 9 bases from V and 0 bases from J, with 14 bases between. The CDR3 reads CASASVGANYGYTF. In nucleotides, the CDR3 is TGTGCCAGTGCATCAGTAGGAGCTAACTATGGCTACACCTTC. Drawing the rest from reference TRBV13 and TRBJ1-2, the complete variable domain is AAGVIQSPRHLIKEKRETATLKCYPIPRHDTVYWYQQGPGQDPQFLISFYEKMQSDKGSIPDRFSAQQFSDYHSELNMSSLELGDSALYFCASASVGANYGYTFGSGTRLTVV.

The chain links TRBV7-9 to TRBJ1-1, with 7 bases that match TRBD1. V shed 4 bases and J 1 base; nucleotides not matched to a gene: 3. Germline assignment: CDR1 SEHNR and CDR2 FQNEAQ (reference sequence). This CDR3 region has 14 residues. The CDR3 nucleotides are TGTGCCAGCAGCTCGGGACAGTCGAACACTGAAGCTTTCTTT. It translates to CASSSGQSNTEAFF.

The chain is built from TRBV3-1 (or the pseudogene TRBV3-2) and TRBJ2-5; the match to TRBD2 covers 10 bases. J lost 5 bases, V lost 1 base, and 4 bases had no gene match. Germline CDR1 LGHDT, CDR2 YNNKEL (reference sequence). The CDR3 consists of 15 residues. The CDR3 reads CASSQVAGGPETQYF. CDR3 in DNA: TGTGCCAGCAGCCAAGTAGCGGGAGGTCCTGAGACCCAGTACTTC.

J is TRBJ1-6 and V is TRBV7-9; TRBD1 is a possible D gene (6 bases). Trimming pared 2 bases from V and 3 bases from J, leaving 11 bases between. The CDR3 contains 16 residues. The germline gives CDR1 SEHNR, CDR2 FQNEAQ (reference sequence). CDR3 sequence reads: CASSLRGDNYNSPLHF. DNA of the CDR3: TGTGCCAGCAGCTTAAGGGGGGACAACTATAATTCACCCCTCCACTTT.

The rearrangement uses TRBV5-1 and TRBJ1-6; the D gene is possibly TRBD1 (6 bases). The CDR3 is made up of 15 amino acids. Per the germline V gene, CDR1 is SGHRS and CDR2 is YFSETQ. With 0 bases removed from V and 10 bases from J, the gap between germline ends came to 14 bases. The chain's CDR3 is CASSLVGGLESPLHF. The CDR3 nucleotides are TGCGCCAGCAGCTTGGTGGGGGGCCTGGAGTCACCCCTCCACTTT.

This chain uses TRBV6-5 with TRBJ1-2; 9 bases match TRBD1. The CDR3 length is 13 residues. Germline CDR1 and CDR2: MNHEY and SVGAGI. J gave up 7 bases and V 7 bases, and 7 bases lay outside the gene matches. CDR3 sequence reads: CASTRDRESGYTF. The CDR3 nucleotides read TGTGCCAGCACTCGGGACAGGGAGAGTGGCTACACCTTC.

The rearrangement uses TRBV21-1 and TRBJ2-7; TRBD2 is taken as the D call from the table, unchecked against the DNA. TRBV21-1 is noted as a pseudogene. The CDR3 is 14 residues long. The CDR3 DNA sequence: TGTGCCAGCTCCACAGGGAGGGGGACGTGGGAGCAGTACTTC. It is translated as CASSTGRGTWEQYF.

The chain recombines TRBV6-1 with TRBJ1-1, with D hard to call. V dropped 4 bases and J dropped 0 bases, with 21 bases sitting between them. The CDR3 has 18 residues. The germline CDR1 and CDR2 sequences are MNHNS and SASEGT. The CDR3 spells CASSARQPLKPMNTEAFF. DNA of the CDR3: TGTGCCAGCAGTGCCCGGCAGCCGCTCAAACCCATGAACACTGAAGCTTTCTTT.

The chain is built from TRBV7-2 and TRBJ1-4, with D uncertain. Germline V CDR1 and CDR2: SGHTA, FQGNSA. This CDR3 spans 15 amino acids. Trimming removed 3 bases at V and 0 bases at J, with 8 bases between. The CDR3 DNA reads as TGTGCCAGCAGCTTCGGACTTACAACTAATGAAAAACTGTTTTTT. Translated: CASSFGLTTNEKLFF.

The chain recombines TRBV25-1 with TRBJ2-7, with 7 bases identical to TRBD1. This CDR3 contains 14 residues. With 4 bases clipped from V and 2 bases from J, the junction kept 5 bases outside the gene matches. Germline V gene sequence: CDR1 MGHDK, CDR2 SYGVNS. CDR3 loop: CASSVPGGTYEQYF. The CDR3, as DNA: TGTGCCAGCAGTGTACCAGGGGGTACCTACGAGCAGTACTTC.